A single T cell receptor (beta chain) is shown here with its context. Its antigen remains unidentified. No base qualities exist here, and no much larger clone lies one base off it. The CDR3 holds 13 amino acids from the cysteine to the phenylalanine. The DNA shown is the 39-base CDR3, in frame from base 1. Cut back by 7 bases and 5 bases, the V and J ends lie 11 bases apart. The germline V gene provides CDR1 MNHEY and CDR2 SVGAGI. The data originate from a study of blood T cell repertoires in COVID-19 (dated by TCRdb to the early 2020s). For the wider study: Samples covering the acute and convalescent phases of COVID-19 were provided by collaborators in the United States, Italy and Spain. Sample metadata almost always included a de-identified subject ID, COVID-19 status, age in years and sex. The repertoires were made available in a free public database intended to serve as a resource for research on the immune response to SARS-CoV-2. Samples came from the ongoing ImmuneRACE study (first 160 participants) plus 1,254 subjects from 6 global collaborators. The material from the prospective study consisted of cDNA or gDNA derived from T cells, B-cell-depleted T cells, or PBMCs. Deeply sampled blood TCRbeta repertoires from subjects exposed to, actively infected with, or recovered from COVID-19 were included in the dataset. Where available, HLA class I and class II types were obtained from metadata supplied by the sample provider rather than from assay-based typing. What the research found in general, with its limitations: The amount of clinical and demographic metadata varied by source and participant and was provided uncurated.

One collaborating source in Seattle enrolled patients while the patients were actively infected and followed the patients over time throughout the course of disease. Whole blood was collected in K2EDTA tubes by collaborating institutions according to the institutions' own protocols. Collaborator samples were shipped for TCRbeta analysis as frozen whole blood, isolated PBMCs, or DNA extracted from either sample type. TCRbeta CDR3 regions were amplified from genomic DNA using the immunoSEQ Assay, a bias-controlled multiplex PCR. Per the original workflow: Within the assay, amplification of reference gene primers was used to estimate how many nucleated cells each sample contained. To quantify the absolute abundance of each unique TCRbeta CDR3 rearrangement, sequence reads were collapsed and filtered. For each sample, productive Simpson clonality was calculated by taking the square root of Simpson's diversity index across productive rearrangements. The immuneACCESS repertoire file appears here via TCRdb, limited to in-frame rearrangements. These files lack a portion of the clones; in checked studies, under half of the deficit traces to unresolved V genes, and the cause of the others is not known. D and trimming come from the DNA, and the V and J calls and clone size come from that table. The sample profile shows about 44,000 clones; around 94% of them were found once. Approximately 0.37% of the sample lies in the top ten.

This clonotype was sampled from a man between 45 and 60 years old with COVID-19, enrolled during active disease. The chain joins TRBV6-5 to TRBJ2-2; a weak D assignment points to TRBD2 (6 bases agree). The specimen was peripheral blood. The DNA sequence reads TGTGCCAGCATTAAGGAGGGAACCGGGGAGCTGTTTTTT. It codes for CASIKEGTGELFF.